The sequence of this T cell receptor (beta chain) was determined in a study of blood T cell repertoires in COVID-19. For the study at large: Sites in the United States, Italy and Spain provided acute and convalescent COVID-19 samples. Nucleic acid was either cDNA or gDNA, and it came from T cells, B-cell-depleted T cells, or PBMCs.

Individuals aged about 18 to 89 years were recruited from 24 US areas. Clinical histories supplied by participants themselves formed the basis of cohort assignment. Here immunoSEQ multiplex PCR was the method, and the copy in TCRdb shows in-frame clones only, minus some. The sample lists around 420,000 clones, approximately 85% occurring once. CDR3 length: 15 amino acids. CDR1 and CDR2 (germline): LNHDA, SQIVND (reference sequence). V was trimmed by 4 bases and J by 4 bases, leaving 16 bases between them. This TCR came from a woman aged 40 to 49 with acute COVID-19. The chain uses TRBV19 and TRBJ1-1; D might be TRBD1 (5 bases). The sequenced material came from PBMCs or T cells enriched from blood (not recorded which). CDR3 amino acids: CASSTQRTGGTEAFF. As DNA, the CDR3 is TGTGCCAGTAGTACCCAGAGAACAGGCGGCACTGAAGCTTTCTTT.